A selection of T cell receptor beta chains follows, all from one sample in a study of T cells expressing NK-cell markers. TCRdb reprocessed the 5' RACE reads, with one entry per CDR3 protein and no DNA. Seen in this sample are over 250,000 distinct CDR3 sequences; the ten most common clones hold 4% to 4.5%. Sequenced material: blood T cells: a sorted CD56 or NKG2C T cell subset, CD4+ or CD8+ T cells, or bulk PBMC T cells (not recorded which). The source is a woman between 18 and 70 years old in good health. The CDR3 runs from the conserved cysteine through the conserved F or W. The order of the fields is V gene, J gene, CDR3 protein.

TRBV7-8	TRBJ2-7	CASSSLFSGGSLKQYF
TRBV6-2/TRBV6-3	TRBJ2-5	CASSYGRRRETQYF
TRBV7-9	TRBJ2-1	CASSLGSFSSNEQFF
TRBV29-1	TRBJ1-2	CSVEDRGGGQGLPYGYTF
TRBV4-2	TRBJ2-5	CASSPDSLAGGRQETQYF
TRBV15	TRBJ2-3	CATSRDSAGLGDTQYF
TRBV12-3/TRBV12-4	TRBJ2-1	CASRISGTNEQFF
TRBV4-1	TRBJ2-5	CASSRTTSGGAMAVQYF
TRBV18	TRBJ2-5	CASSPPPPGQGARETQYF
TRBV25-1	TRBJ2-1	CASRPLEGSYNEQFF
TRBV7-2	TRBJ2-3	CASSRSQDTQYF
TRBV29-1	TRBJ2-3	CSARLAGATSTDTQYF
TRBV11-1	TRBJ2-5	CASSPRLAGVETQYF
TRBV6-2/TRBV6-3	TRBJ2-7	CASRAWGGPVRNYEQYF
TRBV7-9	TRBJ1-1	CASSGPWNTEAFF
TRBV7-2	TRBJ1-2	CASSPTSRASNYGYTF
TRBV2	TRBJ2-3	CASALAGVTDTQYF
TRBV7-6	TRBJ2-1	CASSTRTGASSYNEQFF
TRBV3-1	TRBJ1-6	CASSRDPANSPLHF
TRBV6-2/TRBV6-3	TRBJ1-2	CASNQGQNSGYTF
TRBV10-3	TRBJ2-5	CAISAGPLETQYF
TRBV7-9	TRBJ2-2	CASSLGTGELFF
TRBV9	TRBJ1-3	CASSVRGSSSGNTIYF
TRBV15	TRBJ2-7	CATSRDKREPYEQYF
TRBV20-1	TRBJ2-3	CSARVPSGSTDTQYF
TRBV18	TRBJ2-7	CASSPPLAGVDEQYF
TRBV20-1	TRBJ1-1	CSANFPWTGRRDTEAFF
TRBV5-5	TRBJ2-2	CASFPTWRGWNTGELFF
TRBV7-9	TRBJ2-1	CASSFAGQGLFF
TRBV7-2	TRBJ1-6	CASSLSTVGGSPLHF
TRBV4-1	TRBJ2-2	CASSQVFRPELFF
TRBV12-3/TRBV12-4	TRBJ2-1	CASSFNPNDEQFF
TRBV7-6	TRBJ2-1	CASSLGLAGGRSSYNEQFF
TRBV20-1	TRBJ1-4	CSASRGAEEKLFF
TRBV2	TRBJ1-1	CACRGGDTEAFF
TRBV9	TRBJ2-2	CASSVAQRGNTGELFF
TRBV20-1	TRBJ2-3	CGPTRPGGVAQYF
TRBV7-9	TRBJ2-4	CASSLAIQGDIQYF
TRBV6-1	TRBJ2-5	CASTLQGRTGGETQYF
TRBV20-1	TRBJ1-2	CSARGRVNYGYTF
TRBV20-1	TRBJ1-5	CSAESGFDNQPQHF
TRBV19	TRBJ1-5	CASRDGTGNQPQHF
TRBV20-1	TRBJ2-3	CSAVWGATQYF
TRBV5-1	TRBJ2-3	CASMSGRDTDTQYF
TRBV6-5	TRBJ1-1	CASSYSIQGQAFF
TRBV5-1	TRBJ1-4	CASSLGAGKVEKLFF
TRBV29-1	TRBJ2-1	CSPRLAGYNEQFF
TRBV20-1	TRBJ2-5	CSAGRTSFGETQYF
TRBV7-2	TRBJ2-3	CASRRLAGPTDTQYF
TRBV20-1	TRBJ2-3	CSAGERFGGTDTQYF
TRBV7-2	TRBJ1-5	CASSFPGANSNQPQHF
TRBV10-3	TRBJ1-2	CAISEFQGRGYTF
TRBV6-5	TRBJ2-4	CASSYDGTGHKNF
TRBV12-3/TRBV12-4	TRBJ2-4	CASSYHPLAGGVAKNIQYF
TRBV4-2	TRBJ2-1	CASSQITSARYNEQFF
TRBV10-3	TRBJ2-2	CAISGSLTGELFF
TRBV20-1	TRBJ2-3	CSAIRGPFGDTQYF
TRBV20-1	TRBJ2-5	CSAEGDPLADQETQYF
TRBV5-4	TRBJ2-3	CASSDPGLAGADTQYF